This entry concerns a single TCR beta chain. This specimen comes from a study of radiotherapy plus CTLA-4 blockade in lung cancer. Produced via immunoSEQ multiplex PCR; TCRdb's table is partial and in-frame only. The table includes about 120,000 clones, about 77% detected once. V was shortened by 9 bases and J by 0 bases, with 15 bases between the two germline ends. Looked up from germline, CDR1 is LNHDA and CDR2 is SQIVND (reference sequence). The CDR3 is made up of 14 amino acids. Focal radiation plus CTLA-4 blockade with ipilimumab was given to patients with chemo-refractory metastatic non-small-cell lung cancer.

The rearrangement uses TRBV19 and TRBJ2-7; weak D call: TRBD2 (6 bases). The sequence came from a human donor with non-small cell lung cancer who had a partial response to radiotherapy plus ipilimumab. The material was peripheral blood, obtained from a patient treated with radiotherapy plus ipilimumab. The CDR3 sequence is CARPGGIISYEQYF. CDR3 nucleotide sequence: TGTGCCAGGCCTGGAGGGATTATCTCCTACGAGCAGTACTTC.